This T cell receptor beta chain comes out of a study of blood T cell repertoires in COVID-19. Turning to the study itself: Specimens from acute and convalescent COVID-19 originated in the United States, Italy and Spain. T cells, B-cell-depleted T cells, or PBMCs provided the cDNA or gDNA that served as material.

Data came from immunoSEQ multiplex PCR; TCRdb stores just in-frame clones and leaves some out. The sample shows 140,000 to 150,000 clones, roughly 90% of them seen only once. Germline-derived CDR1 and CDR2 are MNHEY and SMNVEV (reference sequence). V gave up 3 bases and J gave up 3 bases, with 10 bases separating them. This CDR3 spans 14 amino acids. V and J are TRBV27 and TRBJ2-3, with D tentatively TRBD1 (5 bases). The sample consisted of peripheral blood. The clonotype was recovered from a human donor with COVID-19, enrolled during active disease. The donor label of this sample is uncertain. The chain's CDR3 is CASSFAQGTDTQYF. DNA for the CDR3: TGTGCCAGCAGTTTTGCTCAGGGAACAGATACGCAGTATTTT.